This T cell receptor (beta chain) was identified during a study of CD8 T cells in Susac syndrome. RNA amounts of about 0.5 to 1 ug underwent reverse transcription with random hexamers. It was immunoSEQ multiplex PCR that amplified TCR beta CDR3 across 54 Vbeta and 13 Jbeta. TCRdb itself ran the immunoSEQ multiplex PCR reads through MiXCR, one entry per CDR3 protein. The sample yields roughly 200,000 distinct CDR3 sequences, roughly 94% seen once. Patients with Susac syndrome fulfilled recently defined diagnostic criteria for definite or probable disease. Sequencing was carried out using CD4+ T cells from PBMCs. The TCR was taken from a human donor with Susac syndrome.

The chain's CDR3 is CSASKGAVSGNTIYF. Written as DNA, the CDR3 is TGCAGTGCTAGCAAGGGGGCAGTCTCTGGAAACACCATATATTTT. The chain has TRBV20-1 and TRBJ1-3; 7 nucleotides align to TRBD1. J was trimmed by 0 bases and V by 3 bases; bases with no gene match: 5. There are 15 residues in the CDR3. Germline-derived CDR1 and CDR2 are DFQATT and SNEGSKA (reference sequence).